The 22 T cell receptor beta chains reported below all come from one sample, sequenced in a study of cytomegalovirus exposure and HLA in healthy donors. The primer mix had 60 Vbeta and 13 Jbeta primers. Assay used: immunoSEQ multiplex PCR; TCRdb lists only in-frame clones, some missing. This table has 300,000 or so clones, approximately 84% appearing once. What was sequenced was PBMCs. The receptors derive from a woman aged 40 to 50 in good health and CMV-seropositive.

The table lists this clone with a count of one. This chain links TRBV6-6 with TRBJ2-5; TRBD1 aligns across 9 bases. Germline V lookup: CDR1 MNHNY, CDR2 SVGAGI (reference sequence). This CDR3 comprises 15 residues. Germline trimming cut 2 bases from V and 10 bases from J; bases unmatched to any gene: 11. The CDR3 region has the DNA TGTGCCAGCAGTTACCCGACAGGGGGGTTAAACGTCCAGTACTTC. It specifies CASSYPTGGLNVQYF.

The rearrangement links TRBV5-6 to TRBJ2-1, with D perhaps TRBD2 (6 bases). CDR3 length: 13 amino acids. The V and J ends lost 4 bases and 8 bases respectively, with 13 bases between them. Germline V lookup: CDR1 SGHDT, CDR2 YYEEEE. CDR3 region: CASSPRWGDEQFF. The CDR3 DNA reads TGTGCCAGCAGCCCCCGCTGGGGGGATGAGCAGTTCTTC.

This clone was counted once. J is TRBJ1-1 and V is TRBV29-1; weak D call: TRBD1 (6 bases). Germline CDR1 is SQVTM and CDR2 is ANQGSEA. CDR3 size: 16 residues. Trimming shortened V by 6 bases and J by 1 base, and 21 bases separated the two germline ends. CDR3 in amino acids: CSVPHGGAGENTEAFF. In DNA, the CDR3 is TGCAGCGTCCCTCACGGGGGGGCCGGCGAGAACACTGAAGCTTTCTTT.

The chain is built from TRBV1 and TRBJ2-1; the DNA was not used to check the table's D call, TRBD2. TRBV1 is a known pseudogene. This CDR3 region has 13 residues. The CDR3 loop reads CTSSQEESNEQFF. The CDR3 nucleotides are TGCACCAGCAGCCAAGAGGAGAGCAATGAGCAGTTCTTC.

The chain couples TRBV28 to TRBJ2-1, with 7 bases that match TRBD1. The CDR3 runs to 13 residues. Losses at the gene ends were 10 bases for V and 12 bases for J; bases not matched to a gene: 15. In germline, CDR1 is MDHEN, CDR2 SYDVKM. Here the CDR3 reads CATATGTYRGQFF. In nucleotides, the CDR3 is TGTGCCACCGCTACCGGGACATACAGGGGGCAGTTCTTC. The full variable domain, completed using reference TRBV28 and TRBJ2-1, is DVKVTQSSRYLVKRTGEKVFLECVQDMDHENMFWYRQDPGLGLRLIYFSYDVKMKEKGDIPEGYSVSREKKERFSLILESASTNQTSMYLCATATGTYRGQFFGPGTRLTVL.

The chain links TRBV28 to TRBJ2-7, with a tentative D call TRBD2 (7 bases). V was cut by 6 bases and J by 3 bases, with 15 bases left in between. Germline values: CDR1 MDHEN, CDR2 SYDVKM. CDR3 size: 14 residues. Here the CDR3 reads CASSPPGGRYEQYF. The DNA of the CDR3 is TGTGCCAGCAGCCCACCGGGGGGCCGCTACGAGCAGTACTTC.

The V gene is TRBV30, the J gene TRBJ2-3; D is unclear. Germline V CDR1 and CDR2: GTSNPN, SVGIG (reference sequence). V was clipped by 1 base and J by 4 bases, with 6 bases between them. This CDR3 has 12 amino acids. The CDR3 sequence is CAWSGAPDTQYF. CDR3 DNA: TGTGCCTGGAGTGGAGCCCCAGATACGCAGTATTTT. Drawing the rest from reference TRBV30 and TRBJ2-3, the complete variable domain is SQTIHQWPATLVQPVGSPLSLECTVEGTSNPNLYWYRQAAGRGLQLLFYSVGIGQISSEVPQNLSASRPQDRQFILSSKKLLLSDSGFYLCAWSGAPDTQYFGPGTRLTVL.

The CDR3 DNA reads TGTGCCAGCAGTTCCCCGACTAGCGGGAGGCAGGGTGAGCAGTTCTTC. This codes for CASSSPTSGRQGEQFF. The V and J genes are TRBV6-5 and TRBJ2-1; 13 bases match TRBD2. The CDR3 has 16 amino acids. Germline-derived CDR1 and CDR2 are MNHEY and SVGAGI. The ends lost 4 bases at V and 9 bases at J; junction bases unmatched: 9.

Of note for this clone: Other DNA sequences in the sample encode the same CDR3. The J gene is TRBJ1-1, the V gene TRBV11-3; maybe TRBD1 (6 bases). Germline V lookup: CDR1 SGHNT, CDR2 YENEEA. This CDR3 has 14 residues. Between the trimmed V and J ends, which lost 3 bases and 4 bases, there was a span of 12 bases. The DNA of the CDR3 is TGTGCCAGCAGCTTGGGGGCTTCTTTCACTGAAGCTTTCTTT. Its protein is CASSLGASFTEAFF.

This clone was seen only once. The chain has TRBV4-3 and TRBJ1-2; D is perhaps TRBD1 (6 bases). The V and J ends lost 4 bases and 1 base respectively, with 10 bases between them. The CDR3 is made up of 14 amino acids. Germline V gene data show CDR1 as LGHNA and CDR2 as YSLEER. CDR3 coding DNA: TGCGCCAGCAGCCCCGGACAGCTTAACTATGGCTACACCTTC. It translates to CASSPGQLNYGYTF.

V is TRBV10-3 and J is TRBJ2-7; 10 nucleotides align to TRBD1. Unmatched junction bases numbered 1, after V lost 2 bases and J lost 3 bases. The CDR3 runs to 14 residues. Germline CDR1 ENHRY, CDR2 SYGVKD. The CDR3 here is CAISEGQGVYEQYF. The CDR3 DNA is TGTGCCATCAGTGAGGGACAGGGGGTCTACGAGCAGTACTTC.

This chain links TRBV5-8 with TRBJ2-1; tentatively, D is TRBD2 (5 bases). Per germline, CDR1 SGHTS and CDR2 YDEGEE. The germline V and J ends were trimmed by 3 bases and 3 bases, with 10 bases remaining between them. CDR3 length equals 14 residues. CDR3 in DNA: TGTGCCAGCAGCTGGGAGCACAGCTACAATGAGCAGTTCTTC. Protein sequence: CASSWEHSYNEQFF.

V is TRBV5-1 and J is TRBJ1-2, with 8 bases identical to TRBD1. V was pared by 4 bases and J by 3 bases, with 8 bases of the junction left unmatched. Germline V lookup: CDR1 SGHRS, CDR2 YFSETQ. CDR3 size: 15 residues. The CDR3: CASSPLTGEDYGYTF. CDR3 coding DNA: TGCGCCAGCAGCCCGCTGACAGGGGAGGACTATGGCTACACCTTC.

The chain uses TRBV5-4 and TRBJ2-1; D unresolved. The length of the CDR3 is 13 residues. From germline, CDR1 is SGHNT and CDR2 YYREEE (reference sequence). Trimming removed 5 bases from V and 7 bases from J, with 13 bases in between. CDR3 sequence (DNA): TGTGCCAGCAGTGCGGATAGCTGGAATGAGCAGTTCTTC. Its translation is CASSADSWNEQFF.

This clone was seen only a few times. The V gene is TRBV27, the J gene TRBJ2-7, with 10 bases lining up with TRBD1. The CDR3 covers 15 residues. The ends lost 7 bases at V and 4 bases at J; junction bases unmatched: 10. Germline V CDR1 and CDR2: MNHEY, SMNVEV (reference sequence). As DNA, the CDR3 is TGTGCCAGCAAACCATACCGGGACAGGGGATACGAGCAGTACTTC. It is translated as CASKPYRDRGYEQYF.

The rearrangement uses TRBV6-6 and TRBJ2-1, with 8 bases that match TRBD1. There are 15 residues in the CDR3. V trimming: 5 bases; J trimming: 7 bases; junction bases outside the gene matches: 10. Germline CDR1 is MNHNY and CDR2 is SVGAGI (reference sequence). The CDR3 DNA is TGTGCCAGCAGTAAGACAGGGGACATTACGAATGAGCAGTTCTTC. This encodes CASSKTGDITNEQFF.

The V gene is TRBV4-3, the J gene TRBJ1-2, with TRBD1 identical over 9 bases. This CDR3 is 16 amino acids long. Germline CDR1 reads LGHNA; CDR2 reads YSLEER. V shed 1 base and J 7 bases; nucleotides not matched to a gene: 10. CDR3 residues: CASSQGPGGTGSGYTF. As DNA, the CDR3 is TGCGCCAGCAGCCAAGGCCCGGGGGGGACAGGGAGTGGCTACACCTTC.

The chain uses TRBV27 and TRBJ1-5, with a possible D match to TRBD1 (5 bases). Deletions cut 4 bases from V and 1 base from J, with 20 bases between. Germline V gene data show CDR1 as MNHEY and CDR2 as SMNVEV (reference sequence). The CDR3 is 18 amino acids. CDR3 loop: CASSSIIPQGGSNQPQHF. The CDR3 nucleotides are TGTGCCAGCAGTTCGATTATACCCCAGGGCGGAAGCAATCAGCCCCAGCATTTT.

Only one count was recorded for this clone. This CDR3 reads CASSWGEGTGANVLTF. The CDR3 nucleotides are TGTGCCAGCAGCTGGGGGGAGGGGACTGGGGCCAACGTCCTGACTTTC. V and J are TRBV5-6 and TRBJ2-6; 7 bases fit TRBD2. The germline CDR1 and CDR2 sequences are SGHDT and YYEEEE. J gave up 2 bases and V 3 bases, and 5 bases lay outside the gene matches. The CDR3 length is 16 residues.

This chain uses TRBV19 with TRBJ1-1; 9 bases are shared with TRBD1. CDR3 length: 15 amino acids. Germline CDR1 and CDR2: LNHDA and SQIVND (reference sequence). Trimming at V came to 5 bases and at J to 0 bases, leaving 4 bases not matched to a gene. The CDR3 nucleotides are TGTGCCAGTAGTCCCCGGGACAGGGTGAACACTGAAGCTTTCTTT. Translation gives CASSPRDRVNTEAFF.

This chain uses TRBV4-1 with TRBJ1-4, with 9 bases identical to TRBD1. V lost 1 base and J lost 3; bases outside the gene matches: 3. In germline, CDR1 is MGHRA, CDR2 YSYEKL. The CDR3 runs to 16 residues. The CDR3 coding sequence is TGCGCCAGCAGCCAAGGGCACAGGGGGCCTAATGAAAAACTGTTTTTT. It translates to CASSQGHRGPNEKLFF.

The chain couples TRBV11-2 to TRBJ2-7, with D possibly TRBD1 on 5 matching bases. The germline V gene has CDR1 SGHAT and CDR2 FQNNGV. The CDR3 runs 15 residues. The V and J ends lost 1 base and 6 bases respectively, with 16 bases between them. The CDR3 coding sequence is TGTGCCAGCAGCTTAGGATTGGCAGGGATCTTCGAGCAGTACTTC. The encoded protein is CASSLGLAGIFEQYF.